These T cell receptor beta chains were read from a single sample in a study of OX40 agonist ivuxolimab in advanced cancers. Produced via immunoSEQ multiplex PCR; TCRdb's table is partial and in-frame only. The sample shows approximately 60,000 clones, roughly 90% of them seen only once. Sequencing was performed on CD4+ or CD8+ T cells sorted from blood, taken in a trial of the OX40 agonist ivuxolimab. Receptor source: an adult with an advanced solid tumor such as melanoma, head and neck, liver or kidney cancer. CDR3s include the opening cysteine and the closing phenylalanine or tryptophan.

>TRBJ2-5|TRBV5-1
CASSLAGTSGQETQYF
>TRBJ2-2|TRBV28
CASRPTGGNTGELFF
>TRBJ2-1|TRBV15
CATSRDRLANEQFF
>TRBJ1-1|TRBV19
CASSFNRGTPEAFF
>TRBJ1-2|TRBV28
CASLQAGTNYGYTF
>TRBJ1-2|TRBV30
CAWNNRGLSVF
>TRBJ2-6|TRBV7-7
CASSSGDSGANVLTF
>TRBJ2-2|TRBV25-1
CASSAYTGGGNTGELFF
>TRBJ2-2|TRBV19
CASSITGATGELFF
>TRBJ2-1|TRBV10-1
CASSDRGGGDNEQFF
>TRBJ2-7|TRBV7-2
CASSSSLAGSNEQYF
>TRBJ2-3|TRBV18
CASSTTGKTDTQYF
>TRBJ2-1|TRBV6-5
CASSYSITLEPSEQFF
>TRBJ2-7|TRBV5-1
CASSSYSGGGFYEQYF
>TRBJ2-2|TRBV27
CASSLRLQNTGELFF
>TRBJ2-7|TRBV2
CASRKERLYEQYF
>TRBJ1-2|TRBV21-1
CASTDRDSHYGYTF
>TRBJ2-2|TRBV21-1
CASSKKSTGSSNTGELFF
>TRBJ2-6|TRBV19
CASTTGLTSGANVLTF
>TRBJ1-1|TRBV10-1
CASSDWGGRAFF
>TRBJ1-2|TRBV19
CASSIVLGGYTF
>TRBJ1-5|TRBV27
CASSPGRSWVGQPQHF
>TRBJ1-3|TRBV5-1
CASSQPVQGASGGNTIYF
>TRBJ1-6|TRBV6-1
CASSENRGNSPLHF
>TRBJ2-6|TRBV7-8
CASSPQAAGGNSGANVLTF
>TRBJ2-1|TRBV29-1
CSATGPATNEQFF
>TRBJ2-7|TRBV6-1
CASSEVAGGFYEQYF
>TRBJ2-7|TRBV5-4
CASTYGDIVWGFYEQYF
>TRBJ1-3|TRBV29-1
CSVVPGAGNTIYF
>TRBJ1-2|TRBV5-1
CASSLALGDYGYTF
>TRBJ2-3|TRBV10-1
CASSDSNTDTQYF